The sample holds one count of the clone carrying this T cell receptor beta chain. These data are taken from a study of blood T cell repertoires in COVID-19. V trimming: 7 bases; J trimming: 2 bases; junction bases outside the gene matches: 6. CDR1 ENHRY and CDR2 SYGVKD come from the germline V gene. This CDR3 is 15 amino acids long. The age range of participants was about 18 to 90 years, with residence in under 25 US areas. For recovered donors of Cohort 3, there were two negative PCRs, clearance, or symptom resolution. Per the original methods: It was from reference gene primer amplification that nucleated cell counts were estimated. Profiling relied on immunoSEQ multiplex PCR, and the TCRdb table lists in-frame clones only, not all of them. V, J and clone size were drawn from that table, and D and trimming were deduced from the DNA. Among 230,000 or so clones listed, around 81% were seen once.

This sequence was found in a man aged 50 or older who had recovered from COVID-19. Sequencing input: PBMCs or T cells enriched from blood (not recorded which). V gene TRBV10-3 combines with J gene TRBJ2-2; the match to TRBD1 covers 8 bases. CDR3 coding DNA: TGTGCCATCACCAAGACAGGGGCCAACACCGGGGAGCTGTTTTTT. Translating gives CAITKTGANTGELFF.